This TCR beta chain was sequenced for a study of control samples from healthy donors and cancer patients. The repertoire was sequenced with immunoSEQ multiplex PCR; TCRdb's copy has only in-frame clones and lacks some. The data show around 30,000 clones, approximately 85% seen once. Looked up from germline, CDR1 is SGHNT and CDR2 is YYREEE (reference sequence). Trimming left V 0 bases short and J 0 bases short, with 7 bases between. The CDR3 consists of 15 residues. The clonotype originates from a woman aged 55-69 years with head and neck cancer. This chain joins TRBV5-4 and TRBJ2-4; unclear D gene. Specimen: PBMCs. Written as DNA, the CDR3 is TGTGCCAGCAGCTTGGCCGCGGAAGCCAAAAACATTCAGTACTTC. Protein product: CASSLAAEAKNIQYF.